What follows are 10 T cell receptor beta chains derived from one specimen sequenced in a study of blood T cell repertoires in COVID-19. The repertoire was sequenced with immunoSEQ multiplex PCR; TCRdb's copy has only in-frame clones and lacks some. In the table there are 300,000 to 450,000 clones, 70% to 90% of which are singletons. Sequencing was carried out using PBMCs or T cells enriched from blood (not recorded which). These TCRs come from a man aged 25-45 years who had recovered from COVID-19.

The chain joins TRBV27 to TRBJ2-7; 10 nucleotides line up with TRBD1. CDR1 MNHEY and CDR2 SMNVEV come from the germline V gene (reference sequence). CDR3 length: 16 residues. V trimming: 5 bases; J trimming: 0 bases; junction bases outside the gene matches: 7. CDR3 nucleotide sequence: TGTGCCAGCAGTCCCCGGACAGGGGGAAGCTCCTACGAGCAGTACTTC. Translated: CASSPRTGGSSYEQYF.

The gene calls are TRBV6-2 or TRBV6-3 and TRBJ2-3; no firm D call. The CDR3 totals 16 residues. Germline CDR1 is MNHEY and CDR2 is SVGEGT. Trimming stripped 4 bases from V and 4 bases from J, with 18 bases between. CDR3 amino acids: CASSSASKVFSDTQYF. The CDR3 DNA reads TGTGCCAGCAGTTCGGCTAGTAAAGTGTTCTCAGATACGCAGTATTTT.

The chain has TRBV7-2 and TRBJ1-1; D not resolved. Per the germline V gene, CDR1 is SGHTA and CDR2 is FQGNSA. V gave up 4 bases and J gave up 6 bases, with 15 bases separating them. The CDR3 totals 14 residues. The CDR3 loop reads CASSSPEYGAEAFF. The CDR3 DNA is TGTGCCAGCAGCTCCCCCGAATATGGAGCTGAAGCTTTCTTT.

The rearrangement links TRBV5-1 to TRBJ2-3; the D is unclear. Germline V gene lookup returns CDR1 SGHRS and CDR2 YFSETQ. This CDR3 has 15 amino acids. V was clipped by 0 bases and J by 4 bases, with 12 bases between them. CDR3 sequence: CASSLDLHQADTQYF. CDR3 coding DNA: TGCGCCAGCAGCTTGGACCTTCATCAGGCAGATACGCAGTATTTT. Based on the CDR3 plus reference TRBV5-1 and TRBJ2-3, the full variable domain is KAGVTQTPRYLIKTRGQQVTLSCSPISGHRSVSWYQQTPGQGLQFLFEYFSETQRNKGNFPGRFSGRQFSNSRSEMNVSTLELGDSALYLCASSLDLHQADTQYFGPGTRLTVL.

A remark on this clone: This CDR3 is also generated by other DNA sequences in the sample. This sequence joins TRBV27 and TRBJ1-1, with 8 bases aligning to TRBD1. CDR1 and CDR2 (germline): MNHEY, SMNVEV (reference sequence). The trim removed 2 bases at V and 5 bases at J, leaving 4 bases unmatched. This CDR3 has 14 residues. The CDR3 loop reads CASSLTGGDTEAFF. Here the CDR3 DNA reads TGTGCCAGCAGTTTAACAGGGGGAGATACTGAAGCTTTCTTT.

V is TRBV5-1 and J is TRBJ2-6; D is uncertain. Germline V gives CDR1 SGHRS, CDR2 YFSETQ. The CDR3 is 15 residues long. Trimming removed 2 bases from V and 3 bases from J, with 9 bases in between. Here the CDR3 reads CASSLITGGANVLTF. The CDR3 nucleotides read TGCGCCAGCAGCTTAATTACTGGTGGGGCCAACGTCCTGACTTTC.

This sequence joins TRBV5-1 and TRBJ2-7; D unresolved. The CDR3 runs 14 residues. The V end lost 3 bases, the J end lost 1 base, and 11 bases lay between the germline ends. Per germline, CDR1 SGHRS and CDR2 YFSETQ. CDR3 DNA: TGCGCCAGCAGCTATAGTTCAGGTTCCTACGAGCAGTACTTC. It yields the protein CASSYSSGSYEQYF.

This clone was observed once. The chain employs TRBV18 and TRBJ1-3, with TRBD1 matching 7 bases. Trimming took 3 bases from V and 4 from J; bases not matched to a gene: 9. The CDR3 sequence is 16 residues long. The germline gives CDR1 KGHSH, CDR2 LQKENI. Written as DNA, the CDR3 is TGTGCCAGCTCACCGCAGGGACAGAGTTCAGGAAACACCATATATTTT. Protein sequence: CASSPQGQSSGNTIYF.

This CDR3 is CASSTSDRSNTGELFF. The DNA for the CDR3 is TGTGCCAGTAGTACTTCCGACAGATCGAACACCGGGGAGCTGTTTTTT. V gene TRBV19 combines with J gene TRBJ2-2; weak D call: TRBD1 (5 bases). Deletions cut 4 bases from V and 0 bases from J, with 12 bases between. Per germline, CDR1 LNHDA and CDR2 SQIVND (reference sequence). CDR3 length: 16 amino acids.

The chain carries TRBV4-1 and TRBJ1-3; D is unresolved. The germline V gene encodes CDR1 MGHRA and CDR2 YSYEKL. With 0 bases removed from V and 3 bases from J, the gap between germline ends came to 12 bases. The CDR3 spans 16 residues. The CDR3 nucleotides read TGCGCCAGCAGCCAAGATCAGGCTCTCTTTGGAAACACCATATATTTT. Amino acids: CASSQDQALFGNTIYF.